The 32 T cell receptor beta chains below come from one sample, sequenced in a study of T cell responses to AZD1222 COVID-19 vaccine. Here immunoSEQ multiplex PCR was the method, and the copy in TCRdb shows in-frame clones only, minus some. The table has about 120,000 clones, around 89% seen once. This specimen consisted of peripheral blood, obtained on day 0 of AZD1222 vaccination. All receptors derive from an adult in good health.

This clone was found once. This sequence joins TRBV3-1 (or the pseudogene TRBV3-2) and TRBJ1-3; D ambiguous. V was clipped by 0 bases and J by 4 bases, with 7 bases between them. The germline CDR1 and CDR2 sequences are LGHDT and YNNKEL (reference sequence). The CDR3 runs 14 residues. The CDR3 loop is CASSQELAGNTIYF. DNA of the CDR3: TGTGCCAGCAGCCAAGAACTTGCCGGAAACACCATATATTTT.

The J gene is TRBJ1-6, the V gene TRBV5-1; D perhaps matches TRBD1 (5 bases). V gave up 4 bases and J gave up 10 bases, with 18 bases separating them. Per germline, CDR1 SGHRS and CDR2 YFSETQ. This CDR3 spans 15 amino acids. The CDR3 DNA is TGCGCCAGCAGCCCGGCGTGGGACGGTCTATCACCCCTCCACTTT. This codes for CASSPAWDGLSPLHF.

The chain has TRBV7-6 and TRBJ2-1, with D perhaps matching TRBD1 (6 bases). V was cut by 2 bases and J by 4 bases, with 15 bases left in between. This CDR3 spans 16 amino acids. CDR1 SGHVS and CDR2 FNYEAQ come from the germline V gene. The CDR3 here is CASSLKERGSYNEQFF. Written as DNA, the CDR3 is TGTGCCAGCAGCTTAAAAGAAAGGGGGTCTTACAATGAGCAGTTCTTC. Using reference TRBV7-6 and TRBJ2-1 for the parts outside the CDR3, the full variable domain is GAGVSQSPRYKVTKRGQDVALRCDPISGHVSLYWYRQALGQGPEFLTYFNYEAQQDKSGLPNDRFSAERPEGSISTLTIQRTEQRDSAMYRCASSLKERGSYNEQFFGPGTRLTVL.

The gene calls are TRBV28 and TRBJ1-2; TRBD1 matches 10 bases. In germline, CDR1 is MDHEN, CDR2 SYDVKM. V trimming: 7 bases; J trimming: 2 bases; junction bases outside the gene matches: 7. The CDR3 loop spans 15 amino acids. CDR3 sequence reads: CASNPTGGANYGYTF. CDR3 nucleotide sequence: TGTGCCAGCAACCCGACAGGGGGCGCCAACTATGGCTACACCTTC.

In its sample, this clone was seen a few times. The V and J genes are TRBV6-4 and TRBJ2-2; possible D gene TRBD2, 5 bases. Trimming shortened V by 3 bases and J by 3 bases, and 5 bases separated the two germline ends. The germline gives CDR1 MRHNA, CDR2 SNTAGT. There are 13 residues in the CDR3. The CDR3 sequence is CASSERDTGELFF. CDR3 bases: TGTGCCAGCAGTGAGAGGGACACCGGGGAGCTGTTTTTT.

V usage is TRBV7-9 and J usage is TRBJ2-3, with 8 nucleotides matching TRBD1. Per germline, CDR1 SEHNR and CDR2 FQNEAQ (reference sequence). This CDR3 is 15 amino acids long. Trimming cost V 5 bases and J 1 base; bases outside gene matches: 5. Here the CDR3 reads CASSKGTGRTDTQYF. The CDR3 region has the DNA TGTGCCAGCAGCAAAGGGACAGGCCGCACAGATACGCAGTATTTT.

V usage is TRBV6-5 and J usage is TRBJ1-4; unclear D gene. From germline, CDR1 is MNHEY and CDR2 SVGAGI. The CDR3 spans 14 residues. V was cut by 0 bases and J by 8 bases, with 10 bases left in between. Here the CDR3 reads CASSYSPGGEKLFF. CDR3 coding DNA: TGTGCCAGCAGTTACTCACCCGGTGGGGAAAAACTGTTTTTT.

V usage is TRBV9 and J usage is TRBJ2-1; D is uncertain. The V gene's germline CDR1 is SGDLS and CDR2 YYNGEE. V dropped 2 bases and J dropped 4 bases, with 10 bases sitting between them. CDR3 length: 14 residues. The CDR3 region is CASSVRFEYNEQFF. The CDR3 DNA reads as TGTGCCAGCAGCGTGAGGTTCGAGTACAATGAGCAGTTCTTC.

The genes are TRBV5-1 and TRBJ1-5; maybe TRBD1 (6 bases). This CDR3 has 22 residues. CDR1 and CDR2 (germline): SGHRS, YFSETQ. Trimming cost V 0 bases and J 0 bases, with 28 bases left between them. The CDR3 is CASSLEGGRVGPGTVSNQPQHF. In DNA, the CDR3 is TGCGCCAGCAGCTTGGAGGGGGGTCGGGTAGGCCCAGGGACGGTTAGCAATCAGCCCCAGCATTTT.

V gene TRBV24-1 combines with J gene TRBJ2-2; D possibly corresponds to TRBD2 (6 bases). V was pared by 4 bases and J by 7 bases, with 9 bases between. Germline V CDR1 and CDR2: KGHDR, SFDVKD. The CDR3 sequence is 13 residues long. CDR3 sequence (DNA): TGTGCCACCAGTGACCCGGGGGTCGGGGAGCTGTTTTTT. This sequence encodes CATSDPGVGELFF.

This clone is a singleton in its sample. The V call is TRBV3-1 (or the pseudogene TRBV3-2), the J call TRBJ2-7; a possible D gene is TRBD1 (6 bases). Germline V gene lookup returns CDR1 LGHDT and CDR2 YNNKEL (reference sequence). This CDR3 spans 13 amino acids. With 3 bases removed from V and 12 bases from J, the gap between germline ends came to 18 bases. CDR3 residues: CASSHSQGRYLYF. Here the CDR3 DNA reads TGTGCCAGCAGCCATTCGCAGGGGCGGTATTTGTACTTC.

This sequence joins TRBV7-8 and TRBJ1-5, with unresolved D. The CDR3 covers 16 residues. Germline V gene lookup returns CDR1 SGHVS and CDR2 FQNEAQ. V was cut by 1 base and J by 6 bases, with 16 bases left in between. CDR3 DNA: TGTGCCAGCAGCTTAGAACGGAGTCAACGGGGTCAGCCCCAGCATTTT. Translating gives CASSLERSQRGQPQHF.

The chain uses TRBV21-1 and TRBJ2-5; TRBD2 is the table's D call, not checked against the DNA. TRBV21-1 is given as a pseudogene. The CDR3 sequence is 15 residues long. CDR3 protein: CASSPRCRGAETQYF. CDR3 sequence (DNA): TGTGCCAGCAGCCCTCGGTGTCGGGGAGCAGAGACCCAGTACTTC.

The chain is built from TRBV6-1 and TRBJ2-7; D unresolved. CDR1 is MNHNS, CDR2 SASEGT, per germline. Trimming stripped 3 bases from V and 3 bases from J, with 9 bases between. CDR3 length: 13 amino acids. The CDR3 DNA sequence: TGTGCCAGCAGTGATTTATGGGGCTACGAGCAGTACTTC. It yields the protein CASSDLWGYEQYF.

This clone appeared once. CDR3 nucleotide sequence: TGCGCCAGCAGCTTGTCTGGACTTGGAGAGCCCCAGCATTTT. This codes for CASSLSGLGEPQHF. This rearrangement joins TRBV5-1 to TRBJ1-5; D is unresolved. This CDR3 comprises 14 residues. From germline, CDR1 is SGHRS and CDR2 YFSETQ. V shed 1 base and J shed 8 bases, with 13 bases lying between them.

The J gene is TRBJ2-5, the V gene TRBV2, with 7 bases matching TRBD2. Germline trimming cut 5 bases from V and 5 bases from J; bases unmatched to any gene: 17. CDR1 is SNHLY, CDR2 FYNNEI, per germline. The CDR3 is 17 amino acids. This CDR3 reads CASSYVGGNKGPETQYF. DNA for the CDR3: TGTGCCAGCAGTTATGTGGGAGGGAACAAAGGGCCGGAGACCCAGTACTTC.

The CDR3 DNA sequence: TGTGCCAGTAGTATGACAGGGGAAACCTACGAGCAGTACTTC. It codes for CASSMTGETYEQYF. The chain has TRBV19 and TRBJ2-7; 8 bases fit TRBD1. The CDR3 sequence is 14 residues long. Per the germline V gene, CDR1 is LNHDA and CDR2 is SQIVND (reference sequence). The V segment lost 3 bases and the J segment 2 bases; nucleotides outside the gene matches: 3. The full variable domain, its missing parts supplied by reference TRBV19 and TRBJ2-7, is DGGITQSPKYLFRKEGQNVTLSCEQNLNHDAMYWYRQDPGQGLRLIYYSQIVNDFQKGDIAEGYSVSREKKESFPLTVTSAQKNPTAFYLCASSMTGETYEQYFGPGTRLTVT.

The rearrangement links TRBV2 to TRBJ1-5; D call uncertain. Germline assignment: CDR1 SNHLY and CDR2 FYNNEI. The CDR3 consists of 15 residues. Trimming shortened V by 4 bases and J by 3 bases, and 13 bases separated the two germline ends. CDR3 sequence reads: CASSAQPGSNQPQHF. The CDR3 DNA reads TGTGCCAGCAGTGCTCAACCGGGATCCAATCAGCCCCAGCATTTT.

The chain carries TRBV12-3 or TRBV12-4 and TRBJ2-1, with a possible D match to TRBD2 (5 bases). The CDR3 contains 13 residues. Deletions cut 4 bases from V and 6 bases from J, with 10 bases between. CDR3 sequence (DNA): TGTGCCAGCAGTTCGACTAACTTCAATGAGCAGTTCTTC. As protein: CASSSTNFNEQFF.

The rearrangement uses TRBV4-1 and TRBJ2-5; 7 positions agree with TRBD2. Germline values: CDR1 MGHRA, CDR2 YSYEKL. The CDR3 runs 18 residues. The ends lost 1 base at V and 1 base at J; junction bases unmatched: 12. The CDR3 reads CASSQVSLGREFQETQYF. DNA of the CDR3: TGCGCCAGCAGCCAAGTATCGCTCGGGCGGGAGTTCCAAGAGACCCAGTACTTC.

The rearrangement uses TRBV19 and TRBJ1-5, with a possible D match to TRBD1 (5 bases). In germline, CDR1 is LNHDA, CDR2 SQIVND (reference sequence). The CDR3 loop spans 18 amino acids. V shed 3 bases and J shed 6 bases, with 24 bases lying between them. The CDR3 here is CASSIFGTRRGPGQPQHF. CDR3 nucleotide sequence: TGTGCCAGTAGTATTTTCGGGACCCGGCGAGGGCCGGGTCAGCCCCAGCATTTT.

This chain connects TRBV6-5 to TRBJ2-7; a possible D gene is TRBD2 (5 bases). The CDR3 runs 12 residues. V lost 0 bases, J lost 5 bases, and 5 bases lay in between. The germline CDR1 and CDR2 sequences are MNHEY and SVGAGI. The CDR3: CASSYSRDEQYF. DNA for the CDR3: TGTGCCAGCAGTTACTCGCGGGACGAGCAGTACTTC.

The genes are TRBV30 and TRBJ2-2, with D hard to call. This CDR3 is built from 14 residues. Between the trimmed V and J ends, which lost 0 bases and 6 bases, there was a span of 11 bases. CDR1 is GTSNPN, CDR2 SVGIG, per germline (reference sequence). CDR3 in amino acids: CAWSVGLVPGELFF. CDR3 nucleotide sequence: TGTGCCTGGAGTGTAGGGCTAGTACCCGGGGAGCTGTTTTTT.

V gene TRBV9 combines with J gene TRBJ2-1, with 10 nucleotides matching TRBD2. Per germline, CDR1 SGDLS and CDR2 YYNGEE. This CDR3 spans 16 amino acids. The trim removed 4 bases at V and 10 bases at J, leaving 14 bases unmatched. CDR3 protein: CASSKSSGSFDGEQFF. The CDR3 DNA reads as TGTGCCAGCAGCAAATCTAGCGGGAGTTTCGATGGGGAGCAGTTCTTC.

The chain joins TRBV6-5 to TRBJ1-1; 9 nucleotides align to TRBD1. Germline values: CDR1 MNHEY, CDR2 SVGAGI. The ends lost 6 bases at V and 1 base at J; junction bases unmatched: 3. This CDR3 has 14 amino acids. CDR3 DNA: TGTGCCAGCAGACAGGGGGCACAGAACACTGAAGCTTTCTTT. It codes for CASRQGAQNTEAFF.

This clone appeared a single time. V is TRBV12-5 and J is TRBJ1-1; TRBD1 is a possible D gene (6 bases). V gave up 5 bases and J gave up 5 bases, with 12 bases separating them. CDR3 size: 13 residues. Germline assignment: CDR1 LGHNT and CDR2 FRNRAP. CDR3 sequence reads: CASGTGLVTEAFF. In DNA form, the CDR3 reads TGTGCTAGTGGTACAGGGTTGGTAACTGAAGCTTTCTTT.

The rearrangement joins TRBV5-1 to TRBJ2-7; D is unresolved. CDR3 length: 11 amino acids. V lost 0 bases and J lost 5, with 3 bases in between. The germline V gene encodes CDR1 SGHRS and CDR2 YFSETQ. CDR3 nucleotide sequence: TGCGCCAGCAGCTTGGACCACGAGCAGTACTTC. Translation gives CASSLDHEQYF. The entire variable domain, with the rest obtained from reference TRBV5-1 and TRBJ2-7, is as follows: KAGVTQTPRYLIKTRGQQVTLSCSPISGHRSVSWYQQTPGQGLQFLFEYFSETQRNKGNFPGRFSGRQFSNSRSEMNVSTLELGDSALYLCASSLDHEQYFGPGTRLTVT.

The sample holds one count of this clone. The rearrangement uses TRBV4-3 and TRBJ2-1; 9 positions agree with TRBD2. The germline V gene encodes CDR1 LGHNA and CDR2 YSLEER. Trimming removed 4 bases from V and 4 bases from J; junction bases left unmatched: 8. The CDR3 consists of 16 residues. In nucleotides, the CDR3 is TGCGCCAGCAGCCCTGCCGGGACTAGCCCTTACAATGAGCAGTTCTTC. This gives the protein CASSPAGTSPYNEQFF.

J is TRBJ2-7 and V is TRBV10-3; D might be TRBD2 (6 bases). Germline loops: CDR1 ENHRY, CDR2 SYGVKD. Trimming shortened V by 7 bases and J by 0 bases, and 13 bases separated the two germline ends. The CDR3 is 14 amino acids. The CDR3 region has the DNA TGTGCCATCAAGGGAGGCACTAGCTCCTACGAGCAGTACTTC. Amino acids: CAIKGGTSSYEQYF.

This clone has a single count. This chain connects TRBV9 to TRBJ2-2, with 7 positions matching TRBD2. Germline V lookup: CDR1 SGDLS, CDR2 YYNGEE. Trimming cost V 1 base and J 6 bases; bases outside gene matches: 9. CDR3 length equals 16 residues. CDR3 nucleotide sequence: TGTGCCAGCAGCGTAACCAGCGGGATTCGGCCCGGGGAGCTGTTTTTT. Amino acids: CASSVTSGIRPGELFF.

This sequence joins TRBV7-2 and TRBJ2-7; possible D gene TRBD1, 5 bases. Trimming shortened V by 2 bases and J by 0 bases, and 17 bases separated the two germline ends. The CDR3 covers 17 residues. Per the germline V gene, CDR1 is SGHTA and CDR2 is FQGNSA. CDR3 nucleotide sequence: TGTGCCAGCAGCTTATTCGAATCCGGCAGGGCCTCCTACGAGCAGTACTTC. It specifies CASSLFESGRASYEQYF. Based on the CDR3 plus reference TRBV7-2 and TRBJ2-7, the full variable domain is GAGVSQSPSNKVTEKGKDVELRCDPISGHTALYWYRQSLGQGLEFLIYFQGNSAPDKSGLPSDRFSAERTGGSVSTLTIQRTQQEDSAVYLCASSLFESGRASYEQYFGPGTRLTVT.

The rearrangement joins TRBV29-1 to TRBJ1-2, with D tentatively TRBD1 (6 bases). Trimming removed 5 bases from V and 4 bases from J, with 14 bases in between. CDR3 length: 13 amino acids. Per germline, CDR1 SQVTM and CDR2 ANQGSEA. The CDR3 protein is CSVWWGQLYGYTF. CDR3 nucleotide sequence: TGCAGCGTTTGGTGGGGGCAGCTCTATGGCTACACCTTC.